This TCR beta chain emerged from a study of T cell responses to AZD1222 COVID-19 vaccine. General observations from the study: Reportedly, nearly half the spike-specific TCRs target unmutated variant regions.

The CDR3 runs 15 residues. The germline gives CDR1 MDHEN, CDR2 SYDVKM. The ends were cut back, 3 bases at V and 4 bases at J, with 12 bases in the middle. As regards this clone: The antigen is not known.

Only in-frame clones appear in the TCRdb table, and some are missing; sequencing was by immunoSEQ multiplex PCR. The sample carries around 83,000 clones, around nine tenths recorded once. This TCR came from an adult in good health. The sequencing here drew on peripheral blood, taken on day 0 of AZD1222 vaccination. The V and J genes are TRBV28 and TRBJ1-4; D gene uncertain. The DNA of the CDR3 is TGTGCCAGCAGTTTTAACAGACTATATAATGAAAAACTGTTTTTT. Its protein product is CASSFNRLYNEKLFF. The complete variable domain, with remaining parts taken from reference TRBV28 and TRBJ1-4, reads DVKVTQSSRYLVKRTGEKVFLECVQDMDHENMFWYRQDPGLGLRLIYFSYDVKMKEKGDIPEGYSVSREKKERFSLILESASTNQTSMYLCASSFNRLYNEKLFFGSGTQLSVL.